A selection of T cell receptor beta chains follows, all from one sample in a study of blood T cells in healthy people across ages. TCRdb re-called the 5' RACE reads with MiXCR, one entry per CDR3 protein. Among more than 700,000 distinct CDR3 sequences listed, about half were seen once. Sequencing was performed on blood. The origin of the receptors is a man at least 80 years old in good health. Each CDR3 is given without its conserved first and last residue. Expanded clones get a size class; other rows say once, few or many, or leave the size out.

clone size	V gene	CDR3 protein
few	TRBV12-3/TRBV12-4	ASSLGQGEGNTEAF
few	TRBV20-1	SANPGGRETQY
NA	TRBV30	AWSGDSGTEAF
many	TRBV20-1	SALLAENSYEQY
NA	TRBV28	ASRSEYEQY
NA	TRBV6-2/TRBV6-3	ASSTRDSVGGTQY
NA	TRBV29-1	SVAGQLYNEQF
few	TRBV7-2	ASRRTSNSYEQY
few	TRBV20-1	SATTGGEETQY
many	TRBV29-1	SVEIAGLSYEQY
NA	TRBV6-5	ASSHGQGADGYT
many	TRBV4-3	ASSPRQGGRETQY
NA	TRBV14	ASSPAGYNYGYT
NA	TRBV7-2	ASSLMAEAQEAQY
NA	TRBV5-1	ASSEAGPYTGELF
NA	TRBV5-1	ASRPGQPDSYEQY
few	TRBV5-6	ASSWAGPTDTQY
NA	TRBV20-1	SARSTGGNQPQH